One T cell receptor beta chain is described in this entry. Its antigen is unknown. The sample originates from a study of cytomegalovirus exposure and HLA in healthy donors. Points from the study as a whole: Later work found that TCR association rates differed between HLA loci; DRB1 had the most and HLA-C the fewest.

The study ran its PCR with 60 Vbeta and 13 Jbeta primers. Using immunoSEQ multiplex PCR, the repertoire was profiled, and TCRdb retains in-frame clones only, with some absent. The profile shows over 100,000 clones, roughly 65% of them singletons. The source material was PBMCs. This sequence originates from a man aged 35 to 55 in good health and CMV-seropositive.

The CDR3 nucleotides read TGTGCCAGCAGCTCCGGGACAGGGGGCTCGGTAGGCTCAGATACGCAGTATTTT. Its protein product is CASSSGTGGSVGSDTQYF. V gene TRBV13 combines with J gene TRBJ2-3; 12 bases agree with TRBD1. Germline V gives CDR1 PRHDT, CDR2 FYEKMQ (reference sequence). The ends lost 4 bases at V and 4 bases at J; junction bases unmatched: 12. The CDR3 loop spans 18 amino acids.